The 13 T cell receptor beta chains below were found in one sample sequenced in a study of blood T cells in healthy people across ages. A second roughly 7 to 12 cycle PCR used barcoded and J-beta primers. TCRdb passed the 5' RACE reads through MiXCR, listing each CDR3 protein once. Seen here are 910,000 or so distinct CDR3 sequences, 51% observed once, and the top ten hold about 21%. Sequenced: blood. The receptors come from a woman aged 60 to 75 in good health.

This clonotype was recorded a few times. The chain recombines TRBV29-1 with TRBJ2-4; 13 nucleotides line up with TRBD2. Trimming removed 6 bases from V and 8 bases from J; junction bases left unmatched: 13. Germline V gene data show CDR1 as SQVTM and CDR2 as ANQGSEA. The CDR3 is 16 amino acids. CDR3 protein: CSVWSGLAGAGDIQYF. The DNA for the CDR3 is TGCAGCGTATGGAGTGGACTAGCGGGAGCGGGGGACATTCAGTACTTC.

This sequence joins TRBV20-1 and TRBJ1-5; D remains ambiguous. Trimming removed 1 base at V and 6 bases at J, with 10 bases between. The length of the CDR3 is 13 residues. Germline V gives CDR1 DFQATT, CDR2 SNEGSKA (reference sequence). CDR3 loop: CSARGREAQPQHF. For the CDR3, the DNA is TGCAGTGCTAGAGGAAGAGAAGCTCAGCCCCAGCATTTT.

The V call is TRBV7-2, the J call TRBJ2-7, with 9 nucleotides matching TRBD2. The length of the CDR3 is 16 residues. The germline CDR1 and CDR2 sequences are SGHTA and FQGNSA. Unmatched junction bases numbered 4, after V lost 1 base and J lost 0 bases. The CDR3 protein is CASSLDGSGGSYEQYF. CDR3 nucleotides: TGTGCCAGCAGCTTAGACGGTAGCGGGGGCTCCTACGAGCAGTACTTC.

In its sample, this clonotype was seen a few times. The chain uses TRBV6-2 or TRBV6-3 and TRBJ2-5; 7 positions match TRBD2. V lost 7 bases, J lost 2 bases, and 10 bases stayed unmatched. The CDR3 runs to 15 residues. Germline V gene data show CDR1 as MNHEY and CDR2 as SVGEGT. This chain's CDR3 is CASKKAGELQETQYF. Here the CDR3 DNA reads TGTGCCAGCAAGAAGGCGGGAGAGTTACAAGAGACCCAGTACTTC.

The chain uses TRBV30 and TRBJ2-1; 10 bases align to TRBD2. The CDR3 loop spans 15 amino acids. The V gene end was trimmed by 0 bases and the J gene end by 8 bases; junction bases not matched to a gene: 7. Germline CDR1 is GTSNPN and CDR2 is SVGIG (reference sequence). The CDR3 coding sequence is TGTGCCTGGAGTGTGCGAGCGGGGGGGTTGGATGAGCAGTTCTTC. Its translation is CAWSVRAGGLDEQFF.

This chain connects TRBV28 to TRBJ2-7; possible D gene TRBD2, 5 bases. The length of the CDR3 is 15 residues. CDR1 and CDR2 (germline): MDHEN, SYDVKM. V lost 5 bases, J lost 4 bases, and 18 bases lay in between. The CDR3 region is CASSPVRERVYEQYF. The CDR3 DNA is TGTGCCAGCAGTCCAGTTCGGGAACGTGTTTACGAGCAGTACTTC.

This clonotype came up a few times. CDR3 protein: CASIKGQPNQPQHF. The CDR3 DNA follows: TGTGCCAGCATTAAAGGCCAGCCCAATCAGCCCCAGCATTTT. The V gene is TRBV12-3 or TRBV12-4, the J gene TRBJ1-5; D unclear. CDR3 size: 14 residues. V dropped 7 bases and J dropped 3 bases, with 13 bases sitting between them.

V usage is TRBV12-3 or TRBV12-4 and J usage is TRBJ2-7; tentative D call: TRBD2 (5 bases). The end of the DNA fits TRBJ2-4 better, so the J call may be wrong. The CDR3 is 12 residues long. The CDR3 DNA follows: TGTGCCAGCAGTTTGGGAGTCAACATTCAGTACTTC. Translated: CASSLGVNIQYF.

J is TRBJ2-1 and V is TRBV7-9, with 8 bases identical to TRBD2. This CDR3 region has 16 residues. The J segment lost 4 bases and the V segment lost 5 bases, leaving 10 bases of the junction unmatched. CDR1 is SEHNR, CDR2 FQNEAQ, per germline (reference sequence). The CDR3 spells CASSNLGTRVYNEQFF. DNA of the CDR3: TGTGCCAGCAGCAATTTAGGGACTAGGGTTTACAATGAGCAGTTCTTC.

This clonotype was detected a few times. The chain joins TRBV6-5 to TRBJ2-3, with TRBD1 matching over 7 bases. The CDR3 length is 17 residues. The germline CDR1 and CDR2 sequences are MNHEY and SVGAGI. The ends lost 8 bases at V and 0 bases at J; junction bases unmatched: 14. The CDR3 spells CASQKSAGTASTDTQYF. CDR3 nucleotide sequence: TGTGCCAGCCAGAAGAGCGCCGGGACAGCCAGCACAGATACGCAGTATTTT.

This clonotype appeared once. The chain joins TRBV13 to TRBJ2-5, with 8 bases identical to TRBD1. The J call may be incorrect, as the DNA end agrees better with TRBJ2-7. The CDR3 has 13 residues. CDR1 is PRHDT and CDR2 is FYEKMQ in the germline V gene (reference sequence). CDR3 DNA sequence: TGTGCCAGCCGCGACAGGGGCCACTACGAGCAGTACTTC. It is translated as CASRDRGHYEQYF.

On this clonotype: At one end the junction does not follow the germline gene, possibly because of a read error. This chain joins TRBV7-2 and TRBJ1-6; D is unclear. CDR3 size: 14 residues. The V gene's germline CDR1 is SGHTA and CDR2 FQGNSA. The CDR3 nucleotides are TGTGCCAGCAGCTGGTCGGGAACGAATTCACTCCTCCACTTT. It translates to CASSWSGTNSLLHF.

Only a few counts were recorded for this clonotype. The chain joins TRBV12-3 or TRBV12-4 to TRBJ2-1; D is perhaps TRBD2 (6 bases). V was trimmed by 10 bases and J by 11 bases, leaving 15 bases between them. CDR3 length: 11 amino acids. Here the CDR3 DNA reads TGTGCCACCCATAGGGCGGGGAAGCAGTTCTTC. Its protein product is CATHRAGKQFF.